This passage covers 9 T cell receptor beta chains from one sample sequenced in a study of OX40 agonist ivuxolimab in advanced cancers. Sequenced by immunoSEQ multiplex PCR; TCRdb stores in-frame clones only, minus some. The sample lists tens of thousands of clones, around 84% occurring once. This specimen was CD4+ or CD8+ T cells sorted from blood, taken in a trial of the OX40 agonist ivuxolimab. These receptor sequences come from an adult with an advanced solid tumor such as melanoma, head and neck, liver or kidney cancer.

In its sample, this clone ranks as medium-sized. The CDR3 DNA follows: TGTGCCAGCAGCTTAGAGTATTCGTCCGGACAGCCCCAGCATTTT. This gives the protein CASSLEYSSGQPQHF. This chain joins TRBV7-2 and TRBJ1-5; D ambiguous. Per germline, CDR1 SGHTA and CDR2 FQGNSA. The ends were cut back, 1 base at V and 7 bases at J, with 14 bases in the middle. This CDR3 contains 15 residues.

The rearrangement links TRBV7-6 to TRBJ2-1; D not resolved. The CDR3 extends over 13 amino acids. Germline values: CDR1 SGHVS, CDR2 FNYEAQ. Trimming removed 4 bases at V and 1 base at J, with 5 bases between. The CDR3 coding sequence is TGTGCCAGCAGCTCCGTGTCCTACAATGAGCAGTTCTTC. Protein sequence: CASSSVSYNEQFF.

The V and J genes are TRBV14 and TRBJ2-7, with 8 bases identical to TRBD2. Unmatched junction bases numbered 3, after V lost 4 bases and J lost 1 base. The CDR3 consists of 14 residues. Germline V gene sequence: CDR1 SGHDN, CDR2 FVKESK. The CDR3 reads CASSPGLGSYEQYF. The CDR3 bases are TGTGCCAGCAGCCCGGGACTAGGATCCTACGAGCAGTACTTC.

The V call is TRBV7-2, the J call TRBJ2-1, with D possibly TRBD1 on 5 matching bases. CDR1 is SGHTA, CDR2 FQGNSA, per germline. V lost 5 bases, J lost 0 bases, and 17 bases lay in between. The CDR3 is 17 amino acids. CDR3: CASSPGAGYSSYNEQFF. DNA of the CDR3: TGTGCCAGCAGCCCTGGGGCAGGCTACAGCTCCTACAATGAGCAGTTCTTC. Full variable domain (rest looked up from reference TRBV7-2 and TRBJ2-1): GAGVSQSPSNKVTEKGKDVELRCDPISGHTALYWYRQSLGQGLEFLIYFQGNSAPDKSGLPSDRFSAERTGGSVSTLTIQRTQQEDSAVYLCASSPGAGYSSYNEQFFGPGTRLTVL.

V and J are TRBV9 and TRBJ2-7; TRBD2 aligns across 11 bases. Germline CDR1 SGDLS, CDR2 YYNGEE. Losses at the gene ends were 3 bases for V and 1 base for J; bases not matched to a gene: 6. The CDR3 length is 16 residues. The CDR3: CASSGKASGGSYEQYF. CDR3 sequence (DNA): TGTGCCAGCAGCGGCAAAGCTAGCGGGGGGTCCTACGAGCAGTACTTC.

This chain uses TRBV7-2 with TRBJ2-1; 13 positions agree with TRBD2. Germline V lookup: CDR1 SGHTA, CDR2 FQGNSA. J gave up 8 bases and V 5 bases, and 9 bases lay outside the gene matches. The CDR3 runs 16 residues. The CDR3 DNA reads as TGTGCCAGCAGCCAACGGACTAGCGGGAGAAGGGATGAGCAGTTCTTC. Translating gives CASSQRTSGRRDEQFF.

CDR3 protein: CASSSDRVTGTDTQYF. DNA of the CDR3: TGTGCCAGCAGCTCCGACCGGGTAACCGGCACAGATACGCAGTATTTT. This chain connects TRBV5-5 to TRBJ2-3; no firm D call. CDR1 is SGHKS, CDR2 YYEKEE, per germline (reference sequence). This CDR3 contains 16 residues. The V end lost 3 bases, the J end lost 1 base, and 15 bases lay between the germline ends.

Remarks on this clone: One end of the junction is discordant with germline, which a read error may explain. The genes are TRBV7-7 and TRBJ2-5; D gene ambiguous. This CDR3 has 13 amino acids. Germline CDR1 and CDR2: SSHAT and FNYEAQ (reference sequence). The CDR3 loop reads CASSLRYQETQYF. Here the CDR3 DNA reads TGTGCTAGCAGCTTAAGATACCAAGAGACCCAGTACTTC.

This clone has just one count. This sequence joins TRBV2 and TRBJ1-1, with D unresolved. The CDR3 consists of 11 residues. CDR1 is SNHLY and CDR2 is FYNNEI in the germline V gene. V was shortened by 6 bases and J by 7 bases, with 9 bases between the two germline ends. The DNA for the CDR3 is TGTGCCAGCAGAAATCGGGGTGAAGCTTTCTTT. Its translation is CASRNRGEAFF.